These 5 T cell receptor beta chains originate from one sample sequenced in a study of blood T cell repertoires in COVID-19. The assay was immunoSEQ multiplex PCR, and TCRdb's table has in-frame clones only and misses some. The data show about 230,000 clones, about 85% seen once. Sequencing input: peripheral blood. The receptors derive from a woman younger than 30 who had recovered from COVID-19.

This clone was recorded once. The gene calls are TRBV27 and TRBJ1-5; weak D call: TRBD1 (5 bases). From germline, CDR1 is MNHEY and CDR2 SMNVEV (reference sequence). The CDR3 has 13 amino acids. The V gene lost 6 bases and the J gene lost 7 bases, with 13 bases spanning the gap. CDR3 residues: CASSLGGGQPQHF. Here the CDR3 DNA reads TGTGCCAGCAGCCTCGGGGGAGGACAGCCCCAGCATTTT.

V and J are TRBV4-3 and TRBJ2-1; 8 bases map to TRBD2. The CDR3 consists of 16 residues. Germline assignment: CDR1 LGHNA and CDR2 YSLEER. V shed 0 bases, J shed 8 bases, and the junction held 9 bases outside the gene matches. The CDR3: CASSQDRAGGYDEQFF. CDR3 nucleotide sequence: TGCGCCAGCAGCCAAGATAGGGCGGGAGGATATGATGAGCAGTTCTTC.

With respect to this clone: The limits of the CDR3 on the DNA are not certain, so only TCRdb's listed CDR3 is given. This chain joins TRBV27 and TRBJ1-2. CDR1 is MNHEY and CDR2 is SMNVEV in the germline V gene (reference sequence). From its first to its last residue, the CDR3 has 13 amino acids. The CDR3 reads CASSTSRLSGYTF.

J is TRBJ2-7 and V is TRBV29-1; 9 bases match TRBD1. The CDR3 runs 16 residues. V shed 0 bases, J shed 4 bases, and the junction held 10 bases outside the gene matches. Germline CDR1 reads SQVTM; CDR2 reads ANQGSEA. This chain's CDR3 is CSVEDTGQGGEYEQYF. In DNA, the CDR3 is TGCAGCGTTGAAGACACGGGACAGGGAGGGGAGTACGAGCAGTACTTC.

The chain carries TRBV30 and TRBJ1-2; possible D gene TRBD1, 5 bases. The CDR3 length is 14 residues. The germline V gene encodes CDR1 GTSNPN and CDR2 SVGIG (reference sequence). Trimming pared 2 bases from V and 3 bases from J, leaving 13 bases between. This CDR3 is CAWSISLRDYGYTF. The CDR3 bases are TGTGCCTGGAGTATCTCCCTCAGGGACTATGGCTACACCTTC.